These 13 T cell receptor beta chains share one sample of origin, sequenced in a study of memory CD4+ T cells and cytomegalovirus serostatus. Single viable CD3+CD4+CD8-CD45RO+ cells were sorted as the memory CD4+ T cells. Sequenced by immunoSEQ multiplex PCR; TCRdb stores in-frame clones only, minus some. Of some 73,000 clones listed, under 80% are singletons. The sequencing sample was made of memory CD4+ T cells from blood. The receptors were gathered from an adult in good health and CMV-seropositive.

The V call is TRBV11-2, the J call TRBJ2-2; weak D call: TRBD1 (6 bases). Germline lookup yields CDR1 SGHAT and CDR2 FQNNGV. The V and J ends lost 2 bases and 4 bases respectively, with 11 bases between them. The CDR3 has 15 residues. The CDR3: CASSLRGLRTGELFF. The DNA for the CDR3 is TGTGCCAGCAGCTTAAGGGGGTTACGCACCGGGGAGCTGTTTTTT. The full variable domain, with the rest looked up from reference TRBV11-2 and TRBJ2-2, is EAGVAQSPRYKIIEKRQSVAFWCNPISGHATLYWYQQILGQGPKLLIQFQNNGVVDDSQLPKDRFSAERLKGVDSTLKIQPAKLEDSAVYLCASSLRGLRTGELFFGEGSRLTVL.

The chain employs TRBV7-2 and TRBJ1-1; 9 nucleotides line up with TRBD1. From germline, CDR1 is SGHTA and CDR2 FQGNSA. Trimming took 5 bases from V and 4 from J; bases not matched to a gene: 5. This CDR3 has 14 amino acids. CDR3 residues: CASSVTGGSTEAFF. In nucleotides, the CDR3 is TGTGCCAGCAGCGTAACAGGGGGCAGCACTGAAGCTTTCTTT. The complete variable domain, with remaining parts taken from reference TRBV7-2 and TRBJ1-1, reads GAGVSQSPSNKVTEKGKDVELRCDPISGHTALYWYRQSLGQGLEFLIYFQGNSAPDKSGLPSDRFSAERTGGSVSTLTIQRTQQEDSAVYLCASSVTGGSTEAFFGQGTRLTVV.

CDR3 bases: TGCGCCAGCACCAGGGAATCCCCCACCTCGGGCTACACCTTC. It is translated as CASTRESPTSGYTF. V is TRBV5-1 and J is TRBJ1-2; weak D call: TRBD1 (5 bases). Trimming pared 6 bases from V and 8 bases from J, leaving 20 bases between. Germline assignment: CDR1 SGHRS and CDR2 YFSETQ. The CDR3 is 14 amino acids.

This clone has more than one count but fewer than ten. Other nucleotide sequences in the sample specify the same CDR3. V usage is TRBV5-1 and J usage is TRBJ1-1; D unresolved. Germline V lookup: CDR1 SGHRS, CDR2 YFSETQ. Trimming removed 2 bases at V and 1 base at J, with 9 bases between. There are 14 residues in the CDR3. In DNA, the CDR3 is TGCGCCAGCAGCTTAGGGCCGTCGAACACTGAAGCTTTCTTT. The encoded protein is CASSLGPSNTEAFF.

The chain uses TRBV7-2 and TRBJ1-5, with D perhaps matching TRBD1 (6 bases). The CDR3 runs to 15 residues. The V and J ends lost 0 bases and 5 bases respectively, with 11 bases between them. CDR1 and CDR2 from the germline V gene are SGHTA and FQGNSA. CDR3 sequence (DNA): TGTGCCAGCAGCTTAGCGGGGGGGCCGTATCAGCCCCAGCATTTT. Amino acid sequence: CASSLAGGPYQPQHF. Supplemented by reference TRBV7-2 and TRBJ1-5, the full variable domain reads GAGVSQSPSNKVTEKGKDVELRCDPISGHTALYWYRQSLGQGLEFLIYFQGNSAPDKSGLPSDRFSAERTGGSVSTLTIQRTQQEDSAVYLCASSLAGGPYQPQHFGDGTRLSIL.

V gene TRBV28 combines with J gene TRBJ1-5, with D perhaps TRBD1 (6 bases). The V gene's germline CDR1 is MDHEN and CDR2 SYDVKM. Trimming pared 8 bases from V and 7 bases from J, leaving 18 bases between. The CDR3 consists of 14 residues. The CDR3 loop is CASGILRGGQPQHF. Written as DNA, the CDR3 is TGTGCCAGCGGCATCTTAAGGGGGGGGCAGCCCCAGCATTTT.

The chain is built from TRBV30 and TRBJ2-3, with D possibly TRBD2 on 5 matching bases. Per germline, CDR1 GTSNPN and CDR2 SVGIG (reference sequence). The V and J ends lost 5 bases and 0 bases respectively, with 18 bases between them. This CDR3 comprises 16 residues. The chain's CDR3 is CAWDDGLIQSTDTQYF. DNA for the CDR3: TGTGCCTGGGATGATGGACTGATACAAAGCACAGATACGCAGTATTTT.

The chain combines TRBV27 with TRBJ2-7; 8 bases map to TRBD1. The junction had 10 bases not matched to a gene; V was cut back by 6 bases and J by 6 bases. This CDR3 contains 14 residues. CDR1 and CDR2 from the germline V gene are MNHEY and SMNVEV (reference sequence). The CDR3 spells CASRQNQGAGEQYF. The CDR3 DNA is TGTGCCAGCAGACAAAACCAGGGGGCGGGCGAGCAGTACTTC.

This clone was picked up one time. The chain is built from TRBV7-2 and TRBJ2-2; TRBD2 matches 7 bases. Losses at the gene ends were 5 bases for V and 6 bases for J; bases not matched to a gene: 3. This CDR3 is built from 13 residues. Germline V gene sequence: CDR1 SGHTA, CDR2 FQGNSA. For the CDR3, the DNA is TGTGCCAGCAGCCCCGCGGGGGCCGGGGAGCTGTTTTTT. Its translation: CASSPAGAGELFF.

The chain is built from TRBV6-6 and TRBJ1-2; TRBD1 matches 7 bases. The CDR3 has 16 residues. Unmatched junction bases numbered 12, after V lost 4 bases and J lost 4 bases. Germline V gene sequence: CDR1 MNHNY, CDR2 SVGAGI (reference sequence). The CDR3 is CASSSDRAVRGYGYTF. The CDR3 bases are TGTGCCAGCAGTTCCGACAGGGCGGTTCGGGGCTATGGCTACACCTTC.

The CDR3 reads CASSKRDIQETQYF. In DNA, the CDR3 is TGTGCCAGTAGTAAACGGGACATTCAAGAGACCCAGTACTTC. The chain employs TRBV19 and TRBJ2-5, with D perhaps matching TRBD1 (6 bases). Germline V gene lookup returns CDR1 LNHDA and CDR2 SQIVND (reference sequence). This CDR3 contains 14 residues. V was shortened by 4 bases and J by 2 bases, with 11 bases between the two germline ends.

The chain carries TRBV30 and TRBJ2-1; 7 positions agree with TRBD2. CDR3 length: 15 amino acids. Germline V lookup: CDR1 GTSNPN, CDR2 SVGIG (reference sequence). Losses at the gene ends were 0 bases for V and 5 bases for J; bases not matched to a gene: 7. The CDR3 here is CAWSVRGLTNNEQFF. Here the CDR3 DNA reads TGTGCCTGGAGTGTACGGGGACTAACCAACAATGAGCAGTTCTTC.

The CDR3 DNA sequence: TGTGCCAGCAGTTTAGGGGGGCTTTCCCAAGAGACCCAGTACTTC. It encodes CASSLGGLSQETQYF. The V and J genes are TRBV27 and TRBJ2-5; D may match TRBD1 or TRBD2 (6 bases each). Trimming shortened V by 2 bases and J by 1 base, and 11 bases separated the two germline ends. The CDR3 is made up of 15 amino acids. CDR1 and CDR2 from the germline V gene are MNHEY and SMNVEV (reference sequence).